This T cell receptor (beta chain) was observed in a study of shared clonotypes between healthy human individuals (TCRdb year 2020). As for the study more broadly: A few men and two women, aged 18 to 49 years, made up the cohort. Different laboratories and diverse techniques were used to prepare libraries and sequence TCR repertoires, to increase sequencing depth and limit assay-specific biases. Between about 0.85 and 9.5 billion PBMCs per donor were obtained by leukapheresis. To estimate repertoire size and how much clonotypes are shared between individuals, the study performed deep sequencing of blood TCR repertoires from about five healthy adults. Per donor, three plates each were used for CD4 naive and CD4 memory, two for CD8 naive, and one for CD8 memory. On the study overall, not on this receptor specifically: Incomplete sequencing was indicated by rarefaction of sorted-subset datasets, despite the large sequencing depth. Only blood was sampled, and tissue TCR repertoires likely differ from those in blood. The genetic and exposure-history diversity represented was limited by the small number of donors. Sharing across four donors was observed for around 5% of naive CD4, over 3% of naive CD8, about 2.5% of memory CD4, and about 0.38% of memory CD8 clonotypes. Based on pairwise subsampling, the degree of clonotype sharing among donors was expected to be affected by sequencing depth. Compared with non-shared clonotypes, clonotypes shared by all four sorted-subset donors had higher generation probabilities. Naive subsets generally had larger estimated clonotype richness than memory subsets.

Healthy HIV-negative adults with no recently reported acute infections or vaccinations were included as donors. All donors were Caucasian adults living in Nashville, Tennessee, USA. CD4+ T cells were enriched by magnetic negative selection; naive cells were then positively selected on CD45RA, and the negative fraction formed the memory subset. Blood was obtained by leukapheresis, after which PBMCs were separated by Ficoll-Histopaque density gradient centrifugation and cryopreserved in liquid nitrogen vapor phase. Analytical flow cytometry was used to check the purity and quantity of each magnetically sorted T cell population. Genomic DNA was isolated from each sorted fraction and quantified by UV absorbance on a Nanodrop 2000c. The germline ends are 9 bases apart after V is trimmed by 4 bases and J by 5 bases. The germline V gene (reference sequence) gives CDR1 as SGHNT and CDR2 as YYREEE. The CDR3 runs 13 residues from the cysteine to the phenylalanine. Of all the DNA, just the CDR3 is kept, 39 bases in frame from base 1.

About this clone: Its cognate antigen has yet to be identified. Base-call qualities are not available, and no considerably larger clone is one nucleotide away. The sample holds other DNA sequences that translate to the same CDR3.

Using the deep immunoSEQ assay, multiplex PCR amplified TCR CDR3 regions from genomic DNA. Genomic DNA extracted from each cell subset was distributed evenly over all wells of several immunoSEQ 96-well plates, and each plate served as one replicate. Each replicate PCR for sorted subsets received 200 ng genomic DNA, equal to around 32,000 T cell genomes. Purified libraries were measured with a Qubit 3.0 fluorometer, size-checked on a Bioanalyzer 2100, and measured again with the KAPA Library Quantification kit. Each immunoSEQ 96-well plate was sequenced on its own single-read 150-cycle Illumina NextSeq 550 flow cell. The authors' analysis ran thus. Because only junctional sequences without quality scores were contained in the immunoSEQ output, filtering matching that applied to full-length reads could not be performed. To assign V/J genes and CDR3, sequences were annotated against IMGT germline references using PyIR, a Python wrapper for IgBLAST v1.9. Any read was removed if the V/J assignment was weak (E-value above 1e-6), the CDR3 was missing, or the read contained stop codons, out-of-frame junctions, or ambiguous translated residues. V3J clonotypes were defined as sequences sharing the same inferred V gene, J gene, and CDR3 amino acid sequence. Percentage overlap between repertoires was calculated by dividing the number of shared unique clonotypes by the size of the smaller repertoire. Repertoire richness was assessed with RTK rarefaction, the Chao1 estimator, and Recon v2.1 estimates of unobserved clonotypes. For all TCRbeta clonotypes obtained by the gDNA method from a few donors, generation probabilities were computed with OLGA. The clones in this table, taken by TCRdb from immuneACCESS, are in-frame only. Not every clone is retained; where verified, under half of the shortfall comes from an unresolved V gene, and the cause of the rest is unknown. V, J and clone size derive from that table, while D and trimming were established from the DNA sequence. Across this sample there are 2 million to 2.5 million clones, with over 85% seen only once. The top ten hold about 0.39% of the sample.

The chain is made from TRBV5-4 and TRBJ1-4; the best D guess is TRBD1, with 5 bases matching. The source material was naive CD4+ T cells from PBMCs. According to the study, the label for this sample's cell subset or site signals: CD45RA+ positively selected. The TCR comes from a man aged 18 to 30 in good health. Some clones in this sample may be carry-over from other donors' samples. The CDR3 region has the sequence CASSRDLNEKLFF. The DNA sequence follows: TGTGCCAGCAGCCGGGACTTAAATGAAAAACTGTTTTTT.